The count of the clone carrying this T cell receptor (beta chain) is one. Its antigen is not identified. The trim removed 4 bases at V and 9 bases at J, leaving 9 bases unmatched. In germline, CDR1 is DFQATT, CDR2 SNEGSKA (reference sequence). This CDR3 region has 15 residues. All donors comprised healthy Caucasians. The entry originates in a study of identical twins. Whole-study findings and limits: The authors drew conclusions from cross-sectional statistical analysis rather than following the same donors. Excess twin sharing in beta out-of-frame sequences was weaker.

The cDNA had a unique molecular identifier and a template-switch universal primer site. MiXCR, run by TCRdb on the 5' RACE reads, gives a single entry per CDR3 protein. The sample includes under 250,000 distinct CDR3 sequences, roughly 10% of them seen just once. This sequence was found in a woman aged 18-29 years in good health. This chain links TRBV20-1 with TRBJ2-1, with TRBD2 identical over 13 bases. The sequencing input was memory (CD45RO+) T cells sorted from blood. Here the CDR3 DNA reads TGCAGTGCTACGCCGACTAGCGGGGGGATTAGTGAGCAGTTCTTC. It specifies CSATPTSGGISEQFF.